The next 8 T cell receptor beta chains were all read from a single sample in a study of cytomegalovirus exposure and HLA in healthy donors. The PCR used 60 Vbeta and 13 Jbeta primers. Assay: immunoSEQ multiplex PCR; the TCRdb copy retains only in-frame clones and omits some. There are around 220,000 clones in the sample; 65% to 90% occur only once, and around 1.4% lies in the top ten. The sequencing sample was made of PBMCs. The receptors originated from a girl between 5 and 17 years old in good health and CMV-seronegative.

The chain carries TRBV5-1 and TRBJ1-2, with TRBD1 matching 10 bases. J was trimmed by 7 bases and V by 4 bases; bases with no gene match: 16. Per the germline V gene, CDR1 is SGHRS and CDR2 is YFSETQ. The CDR3 is 17 residues long. This CDR3 is CASSPPGGGTGDGGYTF. The CDR3 DNA is TGCGCCAGCAGCCCCCCCGGTGGAGGGACAGGGGACGGTGGCTACACCTTC.

This clone came up once. The CDR3 protein is CASSQESGNGYNEQFF. The DNA of the CDR3 is TGTGCCAGCAGCCAAGAGTCGGGGAATGGCTACAATGAGCAGTTCTTC. The rearrangement joins TRBV4-2 to TRBJ2-1; maybe TRBD2 (5 bases). The CDR3 has 16 amino acids. CDR1 LGHNA and CDR2 YNFKEQ come from the germline V gene. V was cut by 0 bases and J by 3 bases, with 12 bases left in between.

The chain has TRBV6-1 and TRBJ2-1; D unresolved. Per the germline V gene, CDR1 is MNHNS and CDR2 is SASEGT. CDR3 size: 11 residues. With 8 bases removed from V and 15 bases from J, the gap between germline ends came to 17 bases. This CDR3 reads CASHYLRIAFF. The CDR3 nucleotides read TGTGCCAGCCACTATCTCCGGATCGCGTTCTTC.

The chain uses TRBV4-1 and TRBJ2-3; TRBD2 matches at 11 bases. This CDR3 has 18 amino acids. V trimming: 1 base; J trimming: 0 bases; junction bases outside the gene matches: 6. Germline CDR1 reads MGHRA; CDR2 reads YSYEKL. CDR3 DNA: TGCGCCAGCAGCCAAGTTACTAGCGGGAGTGGGAGCACAGATACGCAGTATTTT. Translation: CASSQVTSGSGSTDTQYF.

V is TRBV2 and J is TRBJ2-3, with D possibly matching TRBD2 (5 bases). This CDR3 has 15 amino acids. Germline V gene lookup returns CDR1 SNHLY and CDR2 FYNNEI. Trimming took off 6 bases at V and 2 bases at J, with 15 bases between the two ends. As DNA, the CDR3 is TGTGCCAGCAGCGTCTTTCGGGGAAACACAGATACGCAGTATTTT. Translating it yields CASSVFRGNTDTQYF.

The chain joins TRBV9 to TRBJ1-1; D may be TRBD1 (6 bases). CDR1 is SGDLS, CDR2 YYNGEE, per germline. The CDR3 is 23 amino acids. The V gene lost 4 bases and the J gene lost 2 bases, with 39 bases spanning the gap. This chain's CDR3 is CASSPRPSRVLQGHALNNTEAFF. CDR3 bases: TGTGCCAGCAGCCCCCGCCCCAGTAGGGTTTTACAGGGCCACGCGCTCAATAACACTGAAGCTTTCTTT.

This sequence joins TRBV7-3 and TRBJ2-3; D unresolved. CDR1 is SGHTA and CDR2 is FQGTGA in the germline V gene. The V end was cut by 3 bases, the J end by 0 bases, with 10 bases between. There are 15 residues in the CDR3. The CDR3 DNA follows: TGTGCCAGCAGCTTCTCGAGCACTAGCACAGATACGCAGTATTTT. It translates to CASSFSSTSTDTQYF.

This clone came up a few times. This chain links TRBV30 with TRBJ2-7; no definite D call. This CDR3 comprises 15 residues. The V gene lost 3 bases and the J gene lost 0 bases, with 15 bases spanning the gap. Germline values: CDR1 GTSNPN, CDR2 SVGIG (reference sequence). The CDR3 loop is CAWSNLGRGSYEQYF. CDR3 DNA: TGTGCCTGGAGCAATCTTGGAAGAGGCTCCTACGAGCAGTACTTC.